The T cell receptor beta chain described here comes from a study of blood T cells in healthy people across ages. CDR1 and CDR2 (germline): SGHAT, FQNNGV. There are 17 residues in the CDR3. The J segment lost 5 bases and the V segment lost 0 bases, leaving 11 bases of the junction unmatched. Combining a sample-barcoded 5' primer with a J-beta primer mix, a second PCR ran for 7 to 11 cycles. TCRdb re-analysed the 5' RACE reads in MiXCR, keeping a single row per CDR3 protein. The sample contains 780,000 or so distinct CDR3 sequences, roughly 56% of which appear only once. This clonotype showed up just a few times.

The sequencing input was blood. The clonotype originates from a man aged 40-55 years in good health. This chain uses TRBV11-2 with TRBJ2-5, with 8 bases lining up with TRBD1. CDR3 bases: TGTGCCAGCAGCTTAGATAGGACAGGGCTGCATGTGGAGACCCAGTACTTC. This encodes CASSLDRTGLHVETQYF.